Here is one T cell receptor (beta chain) with its context. Its antigen is currently unknown. The V end was cut by 3 bases, the J end by 7 bases, with 10 bases between. Germline V CDR1 and CDR2: MNHEY, SMNVEV (reference sequence). The CDR3 consists of 14 residues. This entry belongs to a study of cytomegalovirus exposure and HLA in healthy donors. Overall study findings and caveats: The authors listed 180 or so TCR beta chains as cytomegalovirus-associated.

The PCR made use of 60 Vbeta and 13 Jbeta primers. Using immunoSEQ multiplex PCR, the repertoire was profiled, and TCRdb retains in-frame clones only, with some absent. The sample records around 120,000 clones, under 90% being singletons. What was sequenced was PBMCs. The receptor's source is a female donor in good health and CMV-seropositive. The chain carries TRBV27 and TRBJ1-6; maybe TRBD1 (5 bases). CDR3 in amino acids: CASSLWGVNSPLHF. CDR3 in DNA: TGTGCCAGCAGTTTGTGGGGGGTGAATTCACCCCTCCACTTT.